Listed below are T cell receptor beta chains from one sample, sequenced in a study of T cells in Graves' hyperthyroidism and ophthalmopathy. Using its own MiXCR run on the multiplex PCR reads, TCRdb lists one record per CDR3 protein. The data show around 700,000 distinct CDR3 sequences, around 19% seen once. Sequencing was done on a sample of blood. Source of these receptors: a woman aged 50 to 60 with Graves' hyperthyroidism that later progressed to Graves' ophthalmopathy. The CDR3 runs from the conserved cysteine through the conserved F or W. The D gene is left open where the match is weak. Not every row has a clone size; where given, it reads once, few, many or a size class.

d_gene	abundance	v_gene	j_gene	CDR3aa	CDR3nt
TRBD1	few	TRBV19	TRBJ1-1	CASDEQGAGWTEAFF	TGTGCCAGCGATGAACAGGGGGCAGGGTGGACTGAAGCTTTCTTT
TRBD1	-	TRBV6-2/TRBV6-3	TRBJ2-5	CAGSYSLYGTEGETQYF	TGTGCCGGCAGTTACTCGCTTTATGGGACAGAGGGAGAGACCCAGTACTTC
-	-	TRBV6-2/TRBV6-3	TRBJ1-5	CASSQDGLYQPQHF	TGTGCCAGCAGTCAAGACGGACTCTATCAGCCCCAGCATTTT
-	few	TRBV5-4	TRBJ2-2	CASSPLGQGITGELFF	TGTGCCAGCTCCCCCCTCGGCCAGGGAATCACCGGGGAGCTGTTTTTT
-	many	TRBV3-1	TRBJ2-2	CASSQGRARITGELFF	TGTGCCAGCAGCCAAGGGCGGGCGCGGATCACCGGGGAGCTGTTTTTT
-	-	TRBV14	TRBJ1-1	CASSRIGGRTEAFF	TGTGCCAGCAGCCGGATAGGGGGGAGAACTGAAGCTTTCTTT
-	many	TRBV11-2	TRBJ2-1	CASSLEYYNEQFF	TGTGCCAGCAGCTTAGAATACTACAATGAGCAGTTCTTC
-	-	TRBV6-1	TRBJ1-6	CASSERWAGRASNSPLHF	TGTGCCAGCAGCGAAAGGTGGGCAGGGAGGGCGTCGAATTCACCCCTCCACTTT
-	few	TRBV14	TRBJ2-7	CASSHSFLEQYF	TGTGCCAGCAGCCATTCTTTCTTGGAGCAGTACTTC
-	few	TRBV5-6	TRBJ1-5	CASSLRLQGREENQPQHF	TGTGCCAGCAGCTTGAGGCTTCAAGGCCGAGAGGAGAATCAGCCCCAGCATTTT
-	many	TRBV10-3	TRBJ1-1	CAISTLLNTEAFF	TGTGCCATCAGTACACTCCTGAACACTGAAGCTTTCTTT
TRBD1	few	TRBV30	TRBJ1-5	CAWSRDRVNQPQHF	TGTGCCTGGAGCCGGGACAGAGTCAATCAGCCCCAGCATTTT
TRBD2	many	TRBV6-6	TRBJ2-5	CASSYSTSGGETQYF	TGTGCCAGCAGTTACTCGACTAGCGGGGGAGAGACCCAGTACTTC
-	-	TRBV19	TRBJ2-4	CASTESPVSAKNIQYF	TGTGCCAGTACCGAATCGCCAGTATCGGCCAAAAACATTCAGTACTTC
-	-	TRBV3-1	TRBJ2-4	CASSQVTRNIQYF	TGTGCCAGCAGCCAAGTTACGAGAAACATTCAGTACTTC
TRBD1	-	TRBV5-1	TRBJ1-2	CASSLAPGTGRSDYGYTF	TGCGCCAGCAGCTTGGCCCCGGGGACAGGAAGAAGCGACTATGGCTACACCTTC